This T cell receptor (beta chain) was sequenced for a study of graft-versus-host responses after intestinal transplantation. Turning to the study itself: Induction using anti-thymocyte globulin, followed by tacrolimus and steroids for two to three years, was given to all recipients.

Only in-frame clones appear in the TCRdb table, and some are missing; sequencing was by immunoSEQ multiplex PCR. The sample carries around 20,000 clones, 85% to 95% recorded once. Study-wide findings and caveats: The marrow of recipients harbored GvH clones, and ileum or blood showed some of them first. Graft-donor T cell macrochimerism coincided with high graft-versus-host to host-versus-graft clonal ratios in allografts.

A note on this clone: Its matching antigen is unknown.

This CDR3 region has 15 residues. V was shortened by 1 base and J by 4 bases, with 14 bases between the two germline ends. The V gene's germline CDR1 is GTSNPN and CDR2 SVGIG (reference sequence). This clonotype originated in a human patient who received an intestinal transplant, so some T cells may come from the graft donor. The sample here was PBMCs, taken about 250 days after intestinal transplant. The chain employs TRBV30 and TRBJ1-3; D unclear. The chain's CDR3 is CAWSDPAGMGNTIYF. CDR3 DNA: TGTGCCTGGAGTGACCCCGCTGGGATGGGAAACACCATATATTTT.